The table lists the clone carrying this T cell receptor (beta chain) with a few counts. Its specificity is unknown. After constant-region reverse-primer amplification, full-length variable regions underwent semi-nested PCR with Nested Universal Primer A. TCRdb re-analysed the 5' RACE reads in MiXCR, keeping a single row per CDR3 protein. Found here are roughly 40,000 distinct CDR3 sequences, around 18% of them singletons; the top ten hold 2.5% to 3.5%. CDR3 size: 18 residues. The trim removed 4 bases at V and 7 bases at J, leaving 17 bases unmatched. CDR1 SGHVS and CDR2 FQNEAQ come from the germline V gene. Findings and limits, study-wide: Larger-cohort validation covered only one TCR beta V-J rearrangement.

The specimen sequenced was naive CD4+ T cells sorted from a lymph node. The sample's subset: naive CD4+ T cells, CD4+CD45RA+CD25-. This clonotype originated in a female donor with breast cancer. The chain employs TRBV7-8 and TRBJ2-1, with 9 bases that match TRBD2. The CDR3 DNA sequence: TGTGCCAGCAGCTCCCAACGCATTGGTAGCGGGAGATTAAATGAGCAGTTCTTC. Its translation is CASSSQRIGSGRLNEQFF.